Listed below are T cell receptor beta chains from one sample, sequenced in a study of shared clonotypes between healthy human individuals. Sequencing was performed with immunoSEQ multiplex PCR; in TCRdb, only in-frame clones are kept and a portion is missing. The sample includes millions of clones, about 92% of them seen just once. The sequenced sample was naive CD8+ T cells from PBMCs. All receptors derive from a man between 18 and 35 years old in good health. Some clones in this sample may be carry-over from other donors' samples. CDR3s include the opening cysteine and the closing phenylalanine or tryptophan. Size is omitted from some rows. Given values are once, few, many or a class for expanded clones.

J: TRBJ2-7
size: NA
V: TRBV25-1
CDR3: CASSAPDTASYEQYF

J: TRBJ2-2
size: NA
V: TRBV10-3
CDR3: CAISTTGLGNTGELFF

J: TRBJ2-1
size: NA
V: TRBV11-2
CDR3: CASSLANEQFF

J: TRBJ2-7
size: NA
V: TRBV28
CDR3: CASSFGQGGTYEQYF

J: TRBJ2-4
size: NA
V: TRBV19
CDR3: CASSIVAGLKNIQYF

J: TRBJ2-3
size: NA
V: TRBV19
CDR3: CASKAGGTDTQYF

J: TRBJ2-1
size: NA
V: TRBV14
CDR3: CASRDRLATYNEQFF

J: TRBJ1-2
size: few
V: TRBV30
CDR3: CAWRGRADGYTF

J: TRBJ2-1
size: NA
V: TRBV10-2
CDR3: CACLPTSSYNEQFF

J: TRBJ1-2
size: NA
V: TRBV7-9
CDR3: CASSLEVGGYTF

J: TRBJ2-4
size: NA
V: TRBV19
CDR3: CASSLQGLAGEENIQYF

J: TRBJ2-1
size: NA
V: TRBV7-9
CDR3: CASSRRTVDNEQFF

J: TRBJ2-5
size: NA
V: TRBV7-9
CDR3: CASSFTQGLRETQYF

J: TRBJ2-7
size: NA
V: TRBV2
CDR3: CASSFLLGQGPYEQYF

J: TRBJ1-1
size: few
V: TRBV27
CDR3: CASSPRDSTTEAFF

J: TRBJ2-1
size: NA
V: TRBV6-5
CDR3: CASSYFASGYNEQFF

J: TRBJ1-2
size: NA
V: TRBV2
CDR3: CASIRGQPNYGYTF

J: TRBJ2-3
size: NA
V: TRBV12-5
CDR3: CASGLTGKGPWQYF